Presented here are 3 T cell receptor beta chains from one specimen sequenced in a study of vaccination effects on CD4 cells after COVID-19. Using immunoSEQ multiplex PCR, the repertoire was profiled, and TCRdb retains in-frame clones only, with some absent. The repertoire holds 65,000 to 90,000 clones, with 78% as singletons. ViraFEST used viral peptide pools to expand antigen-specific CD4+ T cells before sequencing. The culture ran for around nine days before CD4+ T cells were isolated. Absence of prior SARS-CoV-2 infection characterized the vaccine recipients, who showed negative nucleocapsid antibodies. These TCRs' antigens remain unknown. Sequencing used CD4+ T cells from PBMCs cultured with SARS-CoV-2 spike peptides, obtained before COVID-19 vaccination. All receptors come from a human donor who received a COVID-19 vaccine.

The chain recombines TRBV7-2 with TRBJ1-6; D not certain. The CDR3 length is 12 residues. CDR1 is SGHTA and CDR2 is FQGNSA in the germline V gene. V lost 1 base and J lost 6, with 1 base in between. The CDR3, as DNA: TGTGCCAGCAGCTTAGTTAATTCACCCCTCCACTTT. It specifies CASSLVNSPLHF.

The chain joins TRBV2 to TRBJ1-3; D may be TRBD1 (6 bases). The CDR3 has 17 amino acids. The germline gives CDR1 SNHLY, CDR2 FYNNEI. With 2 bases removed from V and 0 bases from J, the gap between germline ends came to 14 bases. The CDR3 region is CASSEMGAFPSGNTIYF. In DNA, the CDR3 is TGTGCCAGCAGTGAAATGGGGGCGTTCCCCTCTGGAAACACCATATATTTT.

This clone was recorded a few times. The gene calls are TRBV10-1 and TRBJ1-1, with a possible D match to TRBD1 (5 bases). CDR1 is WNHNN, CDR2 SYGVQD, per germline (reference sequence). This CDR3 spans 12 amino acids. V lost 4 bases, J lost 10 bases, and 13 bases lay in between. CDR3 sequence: CASSGSGTGAFF. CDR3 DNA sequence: TGCGCCAGCAGTGGATCCGGGACGGGAGCTTTCTTT.